This is a list of T cell receptor beta chains from one sample in a study of shared clonotypes between healthy human individuals. Assay: immunoSEQ multiplex PCR; the TCRdb copy retains only in-frame clones and omits some. The table has about 2.4 million clones, roughly 93% seen once. The material sequenced was naive CD4+ T cells from PBMCs. These receptors were obtained from a man between 18 and 35 years old in good health. Some clones in this sample may be carry-over from other donors' samples. Both conserved end residues are part of each CDR3. A row's size may be missing; if present it is once, few, many or a size class.

J | V | length | size | CDR3
TRBJ2-3 | TRBV5-1 | 18 | NA | CASSFGGLAGGSTDTQYF
TRBJ2-7 | TRBV27 | 15 | NA | CASSLSTPLRDEQYF
TRBJ2-2 | TRBV19 | 16 | NA | CATGPDRGRGAGELFF
TRBJ2-5 | TRBV29-1 | 13 | once | CSVLGTGAETQYF
TRBJ2-7 | TRBV6-1 | 15 | NA | CASSEVRLAGVQQYF
TRBJ2-7 | TRBV11-3 | 15 | NA | CASSTRRGGTYEQYF
TRBJ2-1 | TRBV5-1 | 16 | NA | CASTLTGTSRRLEQFF
TRBJ2-7 | TRBV5-4 | 15 | NA | CASSPHGTGIYEQYF
TRBJ2-2 | TRBV9 | 15 | NA | CASSPRGVNTGELFF
TRBJ2-7 | TRBV28 | 14 | NA | CASSLWRDSYEQYF
TRBJ2-1 | TRBV6-1 | 17 | NA | CASSETPQWEMGNEQFF
TRBJ2-1 | TRBV29-1 | 14 | NA | CSVPQGVFYNEQFF
TRBJ1-1 | TRBV9 | 14 | NA | CASSGPTGNTEAFF
TRBJ2-1 | TRBV5-1 | 14 | NA | CASSFPGLEDEQFF